This record concerns one T cell receptor beta chain sequence. Its recognized antigen is unknown. No much larger clone is present one base from it, and per-base qualities are unavailable. The germline V gene specifies MNHEY as CDR1 and SVGAGI as CDR2. The germline V end is reduced by 9 bases and the J end by 1 base; junction bases left unmatched: 8. The CDR3 spans 14 residues, from the cysteine through the phenylalanine. Only the CDR3 region is kept as DNA, spanning 42 bases read in frame from base 1. The Qiagen DNeasy kit was used to extract genomic DNA from unsorted PBMCs and from the negatively selected CD4+ and CD8+ fractions. TCR beta CDR3 regions were subjected to amplification by immunoSEQ multiplex PCR with primers that anneal to V and J segments. Amplification bias was minimized using a synthetic immune receptor repertoire, and residual bias was removed computationally after sequencing. In the authors' own workflow: Repertoire diversity was quantified as the Shannon entropy index using custom Python scripts. Unsorted, CD4+ and CD8+ repertoires were analyzed separately, except for combined analyses in which CD4+ and CD8+ sequences were merged in silico. A clone counted as expanded when the clone's frequency after treatment rose at least 2-fold relative to C1D1, and clones undetected at baseline were given a pseudocount of 0.5. Clones with 0 or 1 copy at C1D1 were defined as singleton clones, while clones with 2 or more copies were defined as non-singleton clones. Clones expanded in unsorted samples were annotated as CD4+, CD8+ or unknown by matching protein sequences in sorted samples from the same patient. Wilcoxon tests on paired samples were used to test changes in diversity from C1D1 to C4D1. TCRdb re-hosts the immuneACCESS table, in-frame sequences only. Its copies lack some clones; in the studies checked, an unresolved V gene accounts for under half of them, and the cause for the rest is not known. V and J calls and clone size are as listed in that table; D and trimming were resolved from the DNA. The sample table contains roughly 140,000 clones; only one count was recorded for around 73% of them. Jointly, the top ten make up approximately 9.6% of the sample.

This record belongs to a study of PD-1 blockade in classical Hodgkin lymphoma (dated by TCRdb to the early 2020s). Regarding the complete study: Nivolumab dosing was 3 mg/kg intravenously every 2 weeks, continuing until either disease progression or unacceptable toxicity. The study used TCR beta sequencing and CyTOF to define a peripheral blood immune signature of response to PD-1 blockade in classical Hodgkin lymphoma. Overall study outcomes, separate from this receptor: Lower diversity was seen in patients whose nivolumab began less than 1 year after ASCT, and these patients were left out of later analyses so that immune reconstitution would not confound the results. Trial patients achieving complete response had baseline diversity similar to newly diagnosed patients, whereas partial responders and progressors had significantly lower diversity. A significant rise by C4D1 was seen in CD4+ but not CD8+ TCR diversity (p=0.0027 vs p=0.16), with the rise being most apparent in complete responders (p=0.02). Newly diagnosed patients were reported to have lower baseline TCR diversity than healthy donors, and relapsed/refractory patients were reported to have lower baseline TCR diversity still. The study was restricted to a single clinical trial cohort, and the causes of repertoire differences, possibly disease activity or prior therapy, were left undefined.

Explained via the paper, the time point label denotes: cycle 2 day 1 (C2D1) of nivolumab. Every trial patient had relapsed after autologous stem cell transplantation, and cohorts A, B and C differed in prior brentuximab vedotin exposure. The trial cohort included 45 to 65 patients with relapsed/refractory classical Hodgkin lymphoma, and each patient had a best overall response of complete response, partial response or progressive disease. Single-agent nivolumab was administered to trial patients in the multi-cohort phase II CheckMate 205 trial. An independent review committee assessed best overall response by applying the 2007 International Working Group response criteria. Trial PBMCs were obtained immediately prior to nivolumab initiation (C1D1) and on therapy at cycle 2 day 1 and cycle 4 day 1. Peripheral blood was collected in 8 mL Vacutainer Cell Preparation Tubes, from which PBMCs were isolated by centrifugation and then cryopreserved.

The chain couples TRBV6-5 to TRBJ2-7, with 8 central nucleotides matching TRBD1. The input for sequencing was peripheral blood mononuclear cells (PBMCs), taken before the second cycle of nivolumab. The receptor was isolated from a human donor with classical Hodgkin lymphoma. The DNA sequence follows: TGTGCCAGTCGAGACAGGGGAACGTCCTACGAGCAGTACTTC. It is translated as CASRDRGTSYEQYF.